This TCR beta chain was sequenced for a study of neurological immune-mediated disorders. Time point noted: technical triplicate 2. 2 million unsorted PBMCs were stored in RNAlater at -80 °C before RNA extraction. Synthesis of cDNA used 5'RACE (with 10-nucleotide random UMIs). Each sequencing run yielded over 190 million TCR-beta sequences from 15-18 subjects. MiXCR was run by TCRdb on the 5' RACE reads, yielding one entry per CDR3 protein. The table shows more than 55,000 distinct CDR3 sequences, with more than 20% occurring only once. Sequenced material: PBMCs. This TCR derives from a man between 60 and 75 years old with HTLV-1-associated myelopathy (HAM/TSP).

This CDR3 is CASSYNRLAGSYEQYF. CDR3 nucleotide sequence: TGTGCCAGCAGTTACAACCGGCTAGCGGGATCCTACGAGCAGTACTTC. This rearrangement joins TRBV6-5 to TRBJ2-7; TRBD2 aligns across 9 bases. The CDR3 totals 16 residues. Germline V CDR1 and CDR2: MNHEY, SVGAGI. V shed 2 bases, J shed 1 base, and the junction held 6 bases outside the gene matches.